Listed below are T cell receptor beta chains from one sample, sequenced in a study of T cells in Graves' hyperthyroidism and ophthalmopathy. TCRdb processed the multiplex PCR reads anew with MiXCR; each CDR3 protein has one entry. The sample yields about 180,000 distinct CDR3 sequences, approximately 15% seen once. The sequencing input was blood. Every receptor here comes from a woman between 50 and 59 years old with Graves' hyperthyroidism. Each CDR3 is given with its conserved first and last residue. D genes are given only for firm matches. The size field is filled for only some rows; it gives once, few, many or a size class.

CDR3 | DNA | V | D | size | J
CASTLQGATGELFF | TGTGCCAGCACGTTACAGGGCGCCACCGGGGAGCTGTTTTTT | TRBV11-1 | NA | many | TRBJ2-2
CASSLGVGGIQETQYF | TGTGCCAGCAGCTTAGGTGTAGGGGGAATCCAAGAGACCCAGTACTTC | TRBV11-2 | NA | NA | TRBJ2-5
CAISSGELSSYEQYF | TGTGCCATCAGTTCAGGGGAGCTAAGCTCCTACGAGCAGTACTTC | TRBV10-3 | NA | NA | TRBJ2-7
CSARVLAGVGTQYF | TGCAGTGCTAGAGTCCTAGCGGGAGTGGGTACGCAGTATTTT | TRBV20-1 | TRBD2 | once | TRBJ2-3
CASSLGGGPGQETQYF | TGTGCCAGCAGCTTAGGCGGGGGGCCGGGACAAGAGACCCAGTACTTC | TRBV7-2 | TRBD2 | few | TRBJ2-5
CASSPILIGARNEQFF | TGTGCCAGCAGCCCAATCTTGATCGGGGCTCGCAATGAGCAGTTCTTC | TRBV7-2 | NA | many | TRBJ2-1
CASNHASTDTQYF | TGTGCCAGCAACCACGCTAGCACAGATACGCAGTATTTT | TRBV5-6 | NA | NA | TRBJ2-3
CASKNNHAGAYEQYF | TGTGCCAGCAAAAACAATCACGCGGGAGCCTACGAGCAGTACTTC | TRBV6-2/TRBV6-3 | TRBD2 | many | TRBJ2-7
CSARTGVETGELFF | TGCAGTGCTCGCACCGGGGTGGAGACCGGGGAGCTGTTTTTT | TRBV20-1 | NA | many | TRBJ2-2
CASRLPQGGQRRMNTEAFF | TGTGCCAGCAGGCTTCCCCAAGGGGGGCAAAGGAGAATGAACACTGAAGCTTTCTTT | TRBV11-2 | NA | many | TRBJ1-1
CASSLLNRGQGKAFF | TGTGCCAGCAGCTTACTCAACAGGGGGCAGGGGAAAGCTTTCTTT | TRBV7-9 | TRBD1 | many | TRBJ1-1
CASSRTSGYSTDTQYF | TGCGCCAGCAGCCGGACTAGCGGATATAGCACAGATACGCAGTATTTT | TRBV5-1 | TRBD2 | many | TRBJ2-3
CASSQRPSYEQYF | TGTGCCAGCAGTCAGCGGCCCTCCTACGAGCAGTACTTC | TRBV27 | NA | many | TRBJ2-7
CASSLGPASLGYEQYF | TGTGCCAGCAGTTTGGGACCAGCCTCCCTGGGGTACGAGCAGTACTTC | TRBV28 | NA | many | TRBJ2-7
CASSVVSTGNTGELFF | TGTGCCAGCAGCGTAGTATCGACAGGGAACACCGGGGAGCTGTTTTTT | TRBV9 | NA | many | TRBJ2-2
CASSPTGRDIHEQFF | TGCGCCAGCAGCCCGACTGGCAGGGATATACATGAGCAGTTCTTC | TRBV5-1 | NA | NA | TRBJ2-1
CASSTYFRGVANTGELFF | TGTGCCAGCAGTACATATTTTAGGGGGGTGGCGAACACCGGGGAGCTGTTTTTT | TRBV27 | NA | few | TRBJ2-2
CASSYADGLTNEKLFF | TGTGCCAGCAGTTACGCCGACGGGTTAACTAATGAAAAACTGTTTTTT | TRBV6-5 | NA | many | TRBJ1-4
CASTKTSGAADEQFF | TGTGCCAGTACCAAAACTAGCGGGGCGGCAGATGAGCAGTTCTTC | TRBV19 | TRBD2 | NA | TRBJ2-1
CASSLMTGNTIYF | TGTGCCAGCAGCTTAATGACTGGAAACACCATATATTTT | TRBV7-2 | NA | many | TRBJ1-3
CASSHSSRGKGTEAFF | TGTGCCAGCAGTCACTCGTCCAGGGGAAAGGGGACTGAAGCTTTCTTT | TRBV5-4 | NA | NA | TRBJ1-1
CASSHQGLAGEPAYNEQFF | TGCGCCAGCAGCCATCAAGGACTAGCGGGGGAGCCAGCCTACAATGAGCAGTTCTTC | TRBV4-3 | TRBD2 | few | TRBJ2-1
CAAGGTGELFF | TGTGCCGCCGGGGGCACCGGGGAGCTGTTTTTT | TRBV15 | NA | NA | TRBJ2-2
CASRPGQGAWNTEAFF | TGTGCCAGCAGACCCGGACAGGGGGCATGGAACACTGAAGCTTTCTTT | TRBV11-2 | TRBD1 | NA | TRBJ1-1
CASTLTGKDNYGYTF | TGTGCCAGCACGCTCACCGGGAAAGACAACTATGGCTACACCTTC | TRBV5-5 | NA | NA | TRBJ1-2
CATSSGREYYSPLHF | TGTGCCACCTCCTCCGGCAGGGAGTATTATTCACCCCTCCACTTT | TRBV24-1 | NA | many | TRBJ1-6
CASSVATHSGANVLTF | TGTGCCAGCAGCGTAGCTACCCACTCTGGGGCCAACGTCCTGACTTTC | TRBV9 | NA | many | TRBJ2-6
CASPGIRQDTYEQYF | TGTGCCAGCCCTGGGATCCGACAGGATACCTACGAGCAGTACTTC | TRBV7-4 | NA | many | TRBJ2-7
CASSLAGQSYGYTF | TGTGCCAGCAGCTTGGCGGGACAGTCCTATGGCTACACCTTC | TRBV5-5 | TRBD1 | NA | TRBJ1-2
CASSVGSGGVGETQYF | TGTGCCAGCAGCGTAGGTAGCGGGGGGGTCGGGGAGACCCAGTACTTC | TRBV9 | TRBD2 | NA | TRBJ2-5
CASSQDIASYEQYF | TGTGCCAGCAGCCAAGATATTGCTAGCTACGAGCAGTACTTC | TRBV3-1 | NA | many | TRBJ2-7
CASSDRFDPNTGELFF | TGCGCCAGCAGTGATCGGTTTGATCCGAACACCGGGGAGCTGTTTTTT | TRBV10-1 | NA | many | TRBJ2-2
CASSLSGIEAFF | TGTGCCAGCAGCTTGTCCGGTATTGAAGCTTTCTTT | TRBV11-2 | NA | many | TRBJ1-1
CASSSDRTEAFF | TGTGCCAGCAGTTCGGACAGAACTGAAGCTTTCTTT | TRBV12-3/TRBV12-4 | NA | many | TRBJ1-1
CASSLLTPHTDTQYF | TGTGCCAGCAGCTTGTTGACCCCTCACACAGATACGCAGTATTTT | TRBV5-4 | NA | NA | TRBJ2-3
CASSLETTYEQYF | TGCGCCAGCAGCTTAGAGACTACCTACGAGCAGTACTTC | TRBV5-1 | NA | NA | TRBJ2-7
CASRGQGVQPQHF | TGTGCCAGCAGGGGGCAGGGGGTGCAGCCCCAGCATTTT | TRBV2 | TRBD1 | many | TRBJ1-5